The next 27 T cell receptor beta chains were all read from a single sample in a study of T-cell memory formation after mild COVID-19. Each CDR3 protein is one row after TCRdb ran MiXCR on the 5' RACE reads. The sample lists a few hundred thousand distinct CDR3 sequences; over 7% were seen once. The specimen sequenced was PBMCs or a T cell subset sorted from them (not recorded which). These receptors were taken from a man younger than 35 who had mild COVID-19 (a few samples of this study predate the infection). Cell type and time point are not known.

The chain links TRBV20-1 to TRBJ2-3; the D is unclear. Germline loops: CDR1 DFQATT, CDR2 SNEGSKA (reference sequence). The CDR3 is 15 residues long. The V and J ends lost 0 bases and 0 bases respectively, with 10 bases between them. The CDR3, as DNA: TGCAGTGCTAGAGATAGGGTCACGAGCACAGATACGCAGTATTTT. Protein product: CSARDRVTSTDTQYF.

This clonotype was detected only a few times. The V call is TRBV5-1, the J call TRBJ1-2, with unresolved D. Looked up from germline, CDR1 is SGHRS and CDR2 is YFSETQ. The CDR3 length is 15 residues. The V and J ends lost 0 bases and 5 bases respectively, with 14 bases between them. CDR3 sequence (DNA): TGCGCCAGCAGCTTGGAGGCGTCGGGGTTTTATGGCTACACCTTC. Protein: CASSLEASGFYGYTF.

The table lists this clonotype with a few counts. This chain joins TRBV19 and TRBJ1-1, with D tentatively TRBD1 (6 bases). The CDR3 runs 12 residues. The V gene's germline CDR1 is LNHDA and CDR2 SQIVND (reference sequence). V lost 8 bases and J lost 5, with 12 bases in between. CDR3 in amino acids: CASGYRETEAFF. Here the CDR3 DNA reads TGTGCCAGTGGGTACAGGGAAACTGAAGCTTTCTTT.

This clonotype was recorded many times. The chain has TRBV5-1 and TRBJ2-7, with TRBD1 as a possible D gene (5 bases). The CDR3 spans 12 residues. Germline assignment: CDR1 SGHRS and CDR2 YFSETQ. V lost 6 bases, J lost 0 bases, and 7 bases lay in between. The CDR3 sequence is CASIGDSYEQYF. The CDR3 nucleotides are TGCGCCAGCATAGGGGACTCCTACGAGCAGTACTTC. The full variable domain, its missing parts supplied by reference TRBV5-1 and TRBJ2-7, is KAGVTQTPRYLIKTRGQQVTLSCSPISGHRSVSWYQQTPGQGLQFLFEYFSETQRNKGNFPGRFSGRQFSNSRSEMNVSTLELGDSALYLCASIGDSYEQYFGPGTRLTVT.

This chain connects TRBV3-1 to TRBJ2-1; TRBD2 is a possible D gene (6 bases). V lost 7 bases to trimming and J lost 9 bases, with 16 bases between them. In germline, CDR1 is LGHDT, CDR2 YNNKEL (reference sequence). The CDR3 is 13 residues long. The CDR3 spells CASTSGPRGEQFF. CDR3 in DNA: TGTGCCAGCACTTCCGGACCGCGGGGTGAGCAGTTCTTC.

This sequence joins TRBV9 and TRBJ2-1; the D call may be TRBD1 or TRBD2 (5 bases each). The V end lost 3 bases, the J end lost 4 bases, and 14 bases lay between the germline ends. The germline gives CDR1 SGDLS, CDR2 YYNGEE. The CDR3 is made up of 15 amino acids. The CDR3 loop reads CASSAGALKYNEQFF. The CDR3 nucleotides are TGTGCCAGCAGCGCCGGGGCTTTGAAATACAATGAGCAGTTCTTC. Full variable domain (missing parts from reference TRBV9 and TRBJ2-1): DSGVTQTPKHLITATGQRVTLRCSPRSGDLSVYWYQQSLDQGLQFLIQYYNGEERAKGNILERFSAQQFPDLHSELNLSSLELGDSALYFCASSAGALKYNEQFFGPGTRLTVL.

Many counts were recorded for this clonotype. V usage is TRBV2 and J usage is TRBJ2-6; 8 bases match TRBD1. With 9 bases clipped from V and 4 bases from J, the junction kept 2 bases outside the gene matches. CDR1 is SNHLY, CDR2 FYNNEI, per germline. The CDR3 runs 13 residues. This CDR3 reads CARQGGGANVLTF. The CDR3 DNA reads TGTGCCAGACAGGGGGGCGGGGCCAACGTCCTGACTTTC.

In its sample, this clonotype was seen a few times. The V and J genes are TRBV5-1 and TRBJ1-1; 9 nucleotides match TRBD1. Per germline, CDR1 SGHRS and CDR2 YFSETQ. V lost 4 bases, J lost 3 bases, and 7 bases stayed unmatched. This CDR3 comprises 15 residues. The CDR3 DNA is TGCGCCAGCAGCGTCACCGGGACAGGGCACACTGAAGCTTTCTTT. Its translation: CASSVTGTGHTEAFF.

CDR3 amino acids: CASRPTPGWPGANVLTF. CDR3 DNA: TGTGCCAGCAGGCCTACCCCGGGGTGGCCTGGGGCCAACGTCCTGACTTTC. This rearrangement joins TRBV6-2 or TRBV6-3 to TRBJ2-6, with a tentative D call TRBD2 (5 bases). The V gene lost 6 bases and the J gene lost 2 bases, with 17 bases spanning the gap. This CDR3 is built from 17 residues. Per the germline V gene, CDR1 is MNHEY and CDR2 is SVGEGT.

V and J are TRBV30 and TRBJ2-1, with D uncertain. CDR1 and CDR2 (germline): GTSNPN, SVGIG (reference sequence). The V end was cut by 4 bases, the J end by 0 bases, with 10 bases between. The CDR3 totals 14 residues. In DNA, the CDR3 is TGTGCCTGGAACCCGATGGGCTCCTACAATGAGCAGTTCTTC. This translates into CAWNPMGSYNEQFF.

This clonotype was seen many times. The chain combines TRBV5-4 with TRBJ2-3; TRBD2 is a possible D gene (5 bases). The germline gives CDR1 SGHNT, CDR2 YYREEE (reference sequence). The CDR3 covers 13 residues. The V and J ends lost 2 bases and 6 bases respectively, with 10 bases between them. This chain's CDR3 is CASSFDSGDTQYF. The DNA for the CDR3 is TGTGCCAGCAGCTTCGACTCGGGGGATACGCAGTATTTT.

This clonotype came up a few times. V gene TRBV9 combines with J gene TRBJ2-3; the match to TRBD2 covers 9 bases. CDR1 is SGDLS and CDR2 is YYNGEE in the germline V gene. Germline trimming cut 1 base from V and 2 bases from J; bases unmatched to any gene: 5. The CDR3 contains 16 residues. The DNA for the CDR3 is TGTGCCAGCAGCGTACTAGCGGGGATCTTCACAGATACGCAGTATTTT. Translating it yields CASSVLAGIFTDTQYF.

This clonotype has a handful of counts. This chain joins TRBV28 and TRBJ1-1; maybe TRBD1 (6 bases). The germline V gene has CDR1 MDHEN and CDR2 SYDVKM. Trimming removed 3 bases at V and 0 bases at J, with 11 bases between. The CDR3 length is 15 residues. CDR3 sequence (DNA): TGTGCCAGCAGTTTTCCGGGGGGCATGAACACTGAAGCTTTCTTT. It is translated as CASSFPGGMNTEAFF.

This sequence joins TRBV28 and TRBJ2-3, with 10 bases that match TRBD2. The V gene end was trimmed by 5 bases and the J gene end by 4 bases; junction bases not matched to a gene: 3. The CDR3 extends over 14 amino acids. Germline values: CDR1 MDHEN, CDR2 SYDVKM. The CDR3 DNA reads TGTGCCAGCAGTAGCGGGGGGGATGCAGATACGCAGTATTTT. This gives the protein CASSSGGDADTQYF.

V gene TRBV12-3 or TRBV12-4 combines with J gene TRBJ1-5; D is perhaps TRBD1 (5 bases). The CDR3 length is 16 residues. Trimming left V 5 bases short and J 2 bases short, with 16 bases between. CDR3 coding DNA: TGTGCCAGCAGTACCTTGGAACAGGAGGGCAATCAGCCCCAGCATTTT. It specifies CASSTLEQEGNQPQHF.

The chain has TRBV12-3 or TRBV12-4 and TRBJ2-3, with 9 bases that match TRBD2. CDR3 length: 17 residues. With V trimmed by 6 bases and J by 1 base, 11 bases remained unmatched. This CDR3 reads CASSPRGGGGRTDTQYF. CDR3 coding DNA: TGTGCCAGCAGCCCGCGGGGGGGCGGGGGCCGCACAGATACGCAGTATTTT.

This rearrangement joins TRBV20-1 to TRBJ1-2; tentative D call: TRBD1 (6 bases). The CDR3 runs to 12 residues. V gave up 3 bases and J gave up 7 bases, with 12 bases separating them. Germline CDR1 DFQATT, CDR2 SNEGSKA (reference sequence). For the CDR3, the DNA is TGCAGTGCTAGTTCCGGGGGCAGTGGCTACACCTTC. Its translation is CSASSGGSGYTF.

This clonotype was detected a few times. V and J are TRBV5-1 and TRBJ1-1, with 12 bases identical to TRBD1. Per germline, CDR1 SGHRS and CDR2 YFSETQ. The CDR3 spans 14 residues. With 3 bases clipped from V and 7 bases from J, the junction kept 4 bases outside the gene matches. CDR3 loop: CASSYRDRGREAFF. The CDR3 DNA sequence: TGCGCCAGCAGCTACCGGGACAGGGGGCGTGAAGCTTTCTTT.

V and J are TRBV5-6 and TRBJ1-2, with a possible D match to TRBD1 (5 bases). Germline-derived CDR1 and CDR2 are SGHDT and YYEEEE. Trimming left V 0 bases short and J 4 bases short, with 7 bases between. The CDR3 runs to 13 residues. The chain's CDR3 is CASSLGGIYGYTF. The CDR3, as DNA: TGTGCCAGCAGCTTGGGGGGCATCTATGGCTACACCTTC.

The V call is TRBV7-9, the J call TRBJ2-3, with TRBD1 matching 8 bases. The CDR3 extends over 15 amino acids. Germline V gene data show CDR1 as SEHNR and CDR2 as FQNEAQ (reference sequence). The trim removed 4 bases at V and 4 bases at J, leaving 7 bases unmatched. CDR3 in DNA: TGTGCCAGCAGCTGGCCCCCAGGGGGCCCAGATACGCAGTATTTT. Its protein product is CASSWPPGGPDTQYF.

The V call is TRBV12-5, the J call TRBJ2-5; D gene uncertain. The V and J ends lost 7 bases and 4 bases respectively, with 10 bases between them. CDR1 is LGHNT and CDR2 is FRNRAP in the germline V gene. The CDR3 loop spans 12 amino acids. The CDR3 here is CASASDGETQYF. In DNA, the CDR3 is TGTGCTAGTGCCTCAGATGGAGAGACCCAGTACTTC.

This clonotype occurred a few times. This chain links TRBV6-2 or TRBV6-3 with TRBJ2-7; 11 nucleotides line up with TRBD1. The germline V gene encodes CDR1 MNHEY and CDR2 SVGEGT. After removal of 10 bases from V and 9 bases from J, the junction contained 8 bases not matched to a gene. This CDR3 has 12 amino acids. The CDR3 DNA reads as TGTGCCACCGGACAGGGGGCCTTAGGGCAGTACGTC. As protein: CATGQGALGQYV.

V usage is TRBV6-2 or TRBV6-3 and J usage is TRBJ2-5; D possibly corresponds to TRBD2 (5 bases). The CDR3 totals 14 residues. Trimming left V 2 bases short and J 1 base short, with 8 bases between. Per germline, CDR1 MNHEY and CDR2 SVGEGT. Written as DNA, the CDR3 is TGTGCCAGCAGTTACGGAGGCAGCCAAGAGACCCAGTACTTC. It yields the protein CASSYGGSQETQYF.

This chain's CDR3 is CASYRTGGLQPQHF. In DNA, the CDR3 is TGTGCCAGCTACCGGACAGGGGGCCTTCAGCCCCAGCATTTT. V is TRBV28 and J is TRBJ1-5, with 11 positions matching TRBD1. The CDR3 contains 14 residues. Germline V gene sequence: CDR1 MDHEN, CDR2 SYDVKM. V lost 8 bases to trimming and J lost 6 bases; unmatched junction nucleotides: 6.

The genes are TRBV5-1 and TRBJ2-5; D is uncertain. The V gene's germline CDR1 is SGHRS and CDR2 YFSETQ. V was cut by 8 bases and J by 5 bases, with 10 bases left in between. The CDR3 contains 11 residues. Here the CDR3 reads CARAETETQYF. CDR3 nucleotide sequence: TGCGCCAGGGCCGAGACGGAGACCCAGTACTTC.

This chain joins TRBV6-5 and TRBJ1-6; 9 bases fit TRBD1. The length of the CDR3 is 14 residues. Germline V CDR1 and CDR2: MNHEY, SVGAGI. J gave up 8 bases and V 5 bases, and 4 bases lay outside the gene matches. The CDR3 bases are TGTGCCAGCAGTCCCGGGACAGGGTATTCACCCCTCCACTTT. It encodes CASSPGTGYSPLHF.

The chain joins TRBV6-2 or TRBV6-3 to TRBJ2-4, with 10 bases fitting TRBD2. The CDR3 runs to 17 residues. V shed 4 bases, J shed 2 bases, and the junction held 8 bases outside the gene matches. The germline CDR1 and CDR2 sequences are MNHEY and SVGEGT. CDR3: CASSSSGGALSKNIQYF. CDR3 coding DNA: TGTGCCAGCAGTTCGAGCGGGGGGGCTCTATCCAAAAACATTCAGTACTTC.